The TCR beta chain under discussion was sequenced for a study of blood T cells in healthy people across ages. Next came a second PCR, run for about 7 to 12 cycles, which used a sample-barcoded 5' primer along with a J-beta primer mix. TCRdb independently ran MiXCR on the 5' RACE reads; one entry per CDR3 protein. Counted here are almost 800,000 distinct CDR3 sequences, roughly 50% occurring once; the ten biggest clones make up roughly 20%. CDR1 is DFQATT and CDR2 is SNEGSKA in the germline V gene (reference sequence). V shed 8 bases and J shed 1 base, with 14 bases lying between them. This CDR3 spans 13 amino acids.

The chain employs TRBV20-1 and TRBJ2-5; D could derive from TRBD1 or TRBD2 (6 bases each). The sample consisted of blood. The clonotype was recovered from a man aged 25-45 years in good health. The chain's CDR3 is CSPMGGGQETQYF. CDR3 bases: TGCAGTCCTATGGGGGGCGGCCAAGAGACCCAGTACTTC.